This entry lists 23 T cell receptor beta chains sequenced from one sample in a study of T cells in Graves' hyperthyroidism and ophthalmopathy (dated by TCRdb to between 2017 and 2020). The library was obtained by multiplex PCR. Sequencing used an Illumina HiSeq 2000. Amplification of TCR beta CDR3 regions was carried out from RNA transcripts. For the first round of RT-PCR on the TCR CDR3, the HTBI primer set was used together with the Qiagen OneStep RT-PCR kit. Through fastp at Q25 and MiXCR, TCRdb rebuilt clones from the public reads, retaining in-frame beta chains. Here each entry gathers all rows of one CDR3 protein and keeps the most common genes and DNA. For this sample there are roughly 750,000 distinct CDR3 sequences; roughly 17% appear just once. Under 10% of the sample comes from the top ten. Sequencing was carried out using blood. Receptor source: a man younger than 30 with Graves' hyperthyroidism.

Many counts were recorded for this clonotype. The rearrangement uses TRBV5-4 and TRBJ2-3; 7 bases agree with TRBD2. Germline V gene data show CDR1 as SGHNT and CDR2 as YYREEE (reference sequence). The CDR3 has 16 residues. V lost 0 bases to trimming and J lost 4 bases; unmatched junction nucleotides: 8. DNA of the CDR3: TGTGCCAGCAGCTTGGGCGCTAGCGGACCATCAGATACGCAGTATTTT. Protein: CASSLGASGPSDTQYF.

This clonotype was recorded many times. This chain links TRBV4-1 with TRBJ1-2, with TRBD1 as a possible D gene (5 bases). V was shortened by 0 bases and J by 4 bases, with 15 bases between the two germline ends. The CDR3 totals 16 residues. Germline CDR1 and CDR2: MGHRA and YSYEKL. CDR3 sequence (DNA): TGCGCCAGCAGCCAAGATGGGGGAAACCCCCGCTATGGCTACACCTTC. This gives the protein CASSQDGGNPRYGYTF.

This clonotype was picked up many times. CDR3 DNA: TGCAGCGTTATTTCCCAGGACGGGTACGAGCAGTACTTC. Protein: CSVISQDGYEQYF. V usage is TRBV29-1 and J usage is TRBJ2-7; no reliable D call. CDR3 length equals 13 residues. Germline V gene sequence: CDR1 SQVTM, CDR2 ANQGSEA. V dropped 5 bases and J dropped 4 bases, with 15 bases sitting between them.

This clonotype was found many times. This chain links TRBV27 with TRBJ2-1, with 11 bases aligning to TRBD2. With V trimmed by 5 bases and J by 5 bases, 11 bases remained unmatched. The CDR3 consists of 17 residues. CDR1 and CDR2 (germline): MNHEY, SMNVEV (reference sequence). This CDR3 is CASSRGASGRNHNEQFF. The CDR3 region has the DNA TGTGCCAGCAGTAGGGGAGCTAGCGGGAGGAATCACAATGAGCAGTTCTTC.

Ten or more counts support this clonotype. The chain uses TRBV5-1 and TRBJ1-5; D unresolved. Between the trimmed V and J ends, which lost 1 base and 0 bases, there was a span of 11 bases. This CDR3 has 16 residues. From germline, CDR1 is SGHRS and CDR2 YFSETQ. The CDR3 region has the DNA TGCGCCAGCAGCTTGAGATGGCTCATTAGCAATCAGCCCCAGCATTTT. Encoded protein: CASSLRWLISNQPQHF.

This clonotype has a single count. The chain joins TRBV5-1 to TRBJ2-5; TRBD2 aligns across 7 bases. CDR3 size: 14 residues. The V gene's germline CDR1 is SGHRS and CDR2 YFSETQ. V trimming: 6 bases; J trimming: 3 bases; junction bases outside the gene matches: 8. The CDR3 spells CASMGGLAEETQYF. The DNA for the CDR3 is TGCGCCAGCATGGGAGGGTTGGCGGAAGAGACCCAGTACTTC.

The chain employs TRBV29-1 and TRBJ2-1; TRBD1 matches at 7 bases. Germline V lookup: CDR1 SQVTM, CDR2 ANQGSEA. V trimming: 7 bases; J trimming: 3 bases; junction bases outside the gene matches: 6. The CDR3 is 13 residues long. The CDR3 is CSASRDSYNEQFF. The CDR3 nucleotides are TGCAGCGCCAGCCGGGACAGCTACAATGAGCAGTTCTTC.

The chain uses TRBV19 and TRBJ1-2; D is perhaps TRBD1 (5 bases). Trimming cost V 4 bases and J 3 bases, with 12 bases left between them. CDR3 length equals 14 residues. Germline V gene sequence: CDR1 LNHDA, CDR2 SQIVND (reference sequence). In DNA form, the CDR3 reads TGTGCCAGTAGTACAAGGGACGGATACTATGGCTACACCTTC. It translates to CASSTRDGYYGYTF. The full variable domain, in which reference TRBV19 and TRBJ1-2 provide the parts outside the CDR3, is DGGITQSPKYLFRKEGQNVTLSCEQNLNHDAMYWYRQDPGQGLRLIYYSQIVNDFQKGDIAEGYSVSREKKESFPLTVTSAQKNPTAFYLCASSTRDGYYGYTFGSGTRLTVV.

The rearrangement links TRBV6-1 to TRBJ2-2; D tentatively fits TRBD1 or TRBD2 (6 bases each). V shed 7 bases and J shed 2 bases, with 11 bases lying between them. Germline-derived CDR1 and CDR2 are MNHNS and SASEGT. The CDR3 is made up of 14 amino acids. Here the CDR3 reads CASMRGANTGELFF. The CDR3 DNA follows: TGTGCCAGCATGAGGGGGGCCAACACCGGGGAGCTGTTTTTT.

The rearrangement uses TRBV7-2 and TRBJ1-1; weak D call: TRBD1 (6 bases). This CDR3 region has 13 residues. V was pared by 5 bases and J by 9 bases, with 16 bases between. From germline, CDR1 is SGHTA and CDR2 FQGNSA. CDR3 sequence (DNA): TGTGCCAGCAGCGACCTCGGACAGACTAAAGCTTTCTTT. Its translation: CASSDLGQTKAFF.

The chain is built from TRBV13 and TRBJ2-5; TRBD1 might be the D (5 bases). This CDR3 region has 15 residues. Germline values: CDR1 PRHDT, CDR2 FYEKMQ (reference sequence). V was clipped by 1 base and J by 3 bases, with 12 bases between them. DNA of the CDR3: TGTGCCAGCAGCTTAGAGGGGTCCCAGAAAGAGACCCAGTACTTC. It is translated as CASSLEGSQKETQYF.

This clonotype was seen a handful of times. The rearrangement uses TRBV20-1 and TRBJ2-3; 12 bases agree with TRBD2. Looked up from germline, CDR1 is DFQATT and CDR2 is SNEGSKA (reference sequence). The CDR3 runs to 15 residues. V was clipped by 3 bases and J by 4 bases; unmatched bases: 5. The CDR3 loop is CSASPTSGSPDTQYF. The DNA for the CDR3 is TGCAGTGCTAGTCCGACTAGCGGGAGCCCAGATACGCAGTATTTT.

About this clonotype: It is likely a read error, because the conserved phenylalanine at the end of the CDR3 is missing. The rearrangement uses TRBV3-1 and TRBJ2-3, with 8 positions matching TRBD2. V gave up 1 base and J gave up 5 bases; unmatched junction bases: 17. Germline CDR1 reads LGHDT; CDR2 reads YNNKEL (reference sequence). The CDR3 spans 19 residues. The CDR3 DNA sequence: TGTGCCAGCAGCCAAGTGGCCCCACTGGCGGGAGGACTAGAAGATACGCAGTATATT. Translating gives CASSQVAPLAGGLEDTQYI.

This clonotype was observed a handful of times. The chain uses TRBV24-1 and TRBJ2-5, with TRBD1 identical over 12 bases. Germline loops: CDR1 KGHDR, CDR2 SFDVKD. V lost 5 bases and J lost 5; bases outside the gene matches: 8. The CDR3 has 16 amino acids. The CDR3: CATSGGDRGPGETQYF. CDR3 nucleotide sequence: TGTGCCACCAGTGGGGGGGACAGGGGGCCGGGTGAGACCCAGTACTTC.

The genes are TRBV6-1 and TRBJ2-2; 10 bases agree with TRBD2. After removal of 7 bases from V and 0 bases from J, the junction contained 2 bases not matched to a gene. From germline, CDR1 is MNHNS and CDR2 SASEGT. The CDR3 runs to 15 residues. Written as DNA, the CDR3 is TGTGCCAGCACCGGACTAGCGGCGAACACCGGGGAGCTGTTTTTT. It translates to CASTGLAANTGELFF.

This rearrangement joins TRBV7-2 to TRBJ2-5; possibly TRBD1 or TRBD2 for D (5 bases each). The V gene lost 4 bases and the J gene lost 7 bases, with 16 bases spanning the gap. There are 14 residues in the CDR3. CDR1 and CDR2 (germline): SGHTA, FQGNSA. CDR3: CASSSGTAGRTQYF. In DNA, the CDR3 is TGTGCCAGCAGCTCTGGGACCGCCGGTAGGACCCAGTACTTC.

The chain employs TRBV27 and TRBJ2-5, with D possibly called TRBD1 or TRBD2 (5 bases each). Germline CDR1 and CDR2: MNHEY and SMNVEV (reference sequence). Trimming cost V 5 bases and J 4 bases, with 20 bases left between them. The CDR3 runs 16 residues. CDR3 in amino acids: CASSLLYNPGGETQYF. CDR3 in DNA: TGTGCCAGCAGTCTCTTATATAACCCTGGGGGAGAGACCCAGTACTTC.

This clonotype has at least ten counts. The chain couples TRBV6-6 to TRBJ2-7; D remains unclear. The CDR3 totals 16 residues. Trimming cost V 2 bases and J 6 bases, with 20 bases left between them. The germline V gene encodes CDR1 MNHNY and CDR2 SVGAGI (reference sequence). The CDR3 reads CASSYGLGQVWREQYF. The CDR3 DNA follows: TGTGCCAGCAGTTACGGGTTAGGGCAGGTTTGGCGCGAGCAGTACTTC.

This clonotype was counted a few times. This rearrangement joins TRBV10-3 to TRBJ1-4; maybe TRBD1 (5 bases). This CDR3 region has 14 residues. Germline V gene data show CDR1 as ENHRY and CDR2 as SYGVKD. The germline V and J ends were trimmed by 2 bases and 5 bases, with 9 bases remaining between them. The CDR3 here is CAISEGAPNEKLFF. CDR3 in DNA: TGTGCCATCAGTGAGGGGGCCCCCAATGAAAAACTGTTTTTT.

The chain links TRBV7-3 to TRBJ2-2; 9 positions agree with TRBD1. CDR1 and CDR2 from the germline V gene are SGHTA and FQGTGA. CDR3 size: 18 residues. V dropped 1 base and J dropped 4; count of bases not matched to a gene: 10. The CDR3: CASSLSGPGQGSTGELFF. The DNA for the CDR3 is TGTGCCAGCAGCTTAAGCGGACCGGGACAGGGATCCACCGGGGAGCTGTTTTTT.

This clonotype was found many times. The chain uses TRBV2 and TRBJ1-6; unclear D gene. Germline loops: CDR1 SNHLY, CDR2 FYNNEI. The CDR3 has 14 residues. V lost 1 base and J lost 5, with 6 bases in between. This CDR3 reads CASSEELNNSPLHF. The CDR3 nucleotides read TGTGCCAGCAGTGAAGAGCTTAATAATTCACCCCTCCACTTT.

The sample holds many counts of this clonotype. The DNA of the CDR3 is TGTGCCAGCAGCCCGGGAGGTCGTGAGCAGTTCTTC. Amino acid sequence: CASSPGGREQFF. J is TRBJ2-1 and V is TRBV7-3, with 7 bases aligning to TRBD2. This CDR3 has 12 amino acids. V dropped 5 bases and J dropped 9; count of bases not matched to a gene: 4. Germline V CDR1 and CDR2: SGHTA, FQGTGA.

The gene calls are TRBV20-1 and TRBJ2-3, with 8 bases lining up with TRBD2. Unmatched junction bases numbered 10, after V lost 3 bases and J lost 2 bases. CDR1 is DFQATT, CDR2 SNEGSKA, per germline (reference sequence). The CDR3 is made up of 16 amino acids. The CDR3 reads CSARPTSGRTTDTQYF. As DNA, the CDR3 is TGCAGTGCTAGGCCAACTAGCGGACGGACCACAGATACGCAGTATTTT.